These 16 T cell receptor beta chains were sequenced from one sample in a study of blood T cell repertoires in COVID-19. TCRdb keeps only in-frame clones here, not all; method: immunoSEQ multiplex PCR. The data contain about 81,000 clones, 88% of them seen just once; the ten biggest clones take up 4.8%. What was sequenced was peripheral blood. The receptor source for this set is a woman of 80 years or more with acute or convalescent COVID-19.

The genes are TRBV19 and TRBJ2-3, with D perhaps TRBD1 (6 bases). The CDR3 extends over 13 amino acids. Germline loops: CDR1 LNHDA, CDR2 SQIVND (reference sequence). The V end lost 4 bases, the J end lost 8 bases, and 13 bases lay between the germline ends. CDR3 nucleotide sequence: TGTGCCAGTAGTACCCTGACAGGATCTACGCAGTATTTT. Translated, it gives CASSTLTGSTQYF.

The CDR3 coding sequence is TGTGCCAGCAGACCAGGTGTGGAGCCCCAGCATTTT. Translation: CASRPGVEPQHF. This chain connects TRBV12-3 or TRBV12-4 to TRBJ1-5; no clear D gene. Trimming cost V 6 bases and J 8 bases, with 11 bases left between them. The CDR3 extends over 12 amino acids.

This clone was observed a handful of times. The chain has TRBV29-1 and TRBJ2-5; TRBD1 matches at 8 bases. The CDR3 loop spans 13 amino acids. V dropped 4 bases and J dropped 5; count of bases not matched to a gene: 6. Germline CDR1 SQVTM, CDR2 ANQGSEA. CDR3 amino acids: CSVVAGGEETQYF. Written as DNA, the CDR3 is TGCAGCGTTGTGGCAGGGGGCGAGGAGACCCAGTACTTC. Supplemented by reference TRBV29-1 and TRBJ2-5, the full variable domain reads SAVISQKPSRDICQRGTSLTIQCQVDSQVTMMFWYRQQPGQSLTLIATANQGSEATYESGFVIDKFPISRPNLTFSTLTVSNMSPEDSSIYLCSVVAGGEETQYFGPGTRLLVL.

The chain uses TRBV7-2 and TRBJ2-7, with 9 nucleotides matching TRBD1. The germline V gene encodes CDR1 SGHTA and CDR2 FQGNSA. J lost 5 bases, V lost 5 bases, and 7 bases had no gene match. This CDR3 spans 14 amino acids. CDR3 bases: TGTGCCAGCAGCAAACAGGGGGCGATCGACGAGCAGTACTTC. Translating it yields CASSKQGAIDEQYF.

The chain links TRBV19 to TRBJ2-7, with 7 bases that match TRBD1. V dropped 4 bases and J dropped 3; count of bases not matched to a gene: 6. The CDR3 extends over 14 amino acids. CDR1 is LNHDA and CDR2 is SQIVND in the germline V gene (reference sequence). The CDR3 DNA reads as TGTGCCAGTAGTACCCCGGGACAGTTCTACGAGCAGTACTTC. Translating it yields CASSTPGQFYEQYF.

The V gene is TRBV4-1, the J gene TRBJ1-5; D remains ambiguous. CDR1 is MGHRA and CDR2 is YSYEKL in the germline V gene. Trimming removed 1 base from V and 9 bases from J, with 7 bases in between. This CDR3 is built from 12 residues. CDR3 nucleotides: TGCGCCAGCAGCCAAGGTAGCTCGCCCCAGCATTTT. Translation: CASSQGSSPQHF.

J is TRBJ1-2 and V is TRBV5-1; 8 positions agree with TRBD1. The V gene end was trimmed by 0 bases and the J gene end by 4 bases; junction bases not matched to a gene: 5. From germline, CDR1 is SGHRS and CDR2 YFSETQ. The CDR3 contains 15 residues. The CDR3 DNA is TGCGCCAGCAGCTTGGCCGAGGACAGGGCCTATGGCTACACCTTC. Translating it yields CASSLAEDRAYGYTF.

CDR3 in amino acids: CASTAAQETQYF. CDR3 DNA sequence: TGCGCCAGCACCGCGGCCCAAGAGACCCAGTACTTC. J is TRBJ2-5 and V is TRBV10-2; D unresolved. The CDR3 runs 12 residues. Trimming took 7 bases from V and 1 from J, leaving 7 bases between them. CDR1 and CDR2 from the germline V gene are WSHSY and SAAADI.

The rearrangement links TRBV5-6 to TRBJ2-3; 7 bases match TRBD1. This CDR3 region has 14 residues. The V segment lost 4 bases and the J segment 2 bases; nucleotides outside the gene matches: 4. The V gene's germline CDR1 is SGHDT and CDR2 YYEEEE. This chain's CDR3 is CASSRGQFTDTQYF. CDR3 nucleotides: TGTGCCAGCAGCAGGGGACAGTTCACAGATACGCAGTATTTT. Drawing the rest from reference TRBV5-6 and TRBJ2-3, the complete variable domain is DAGVTQSPTHLIKTRGQQVTLRCSPKSGHDTVSWYQQALGQGPQFIFQYYEEEERQRGNFPDRFSGHQFPNYSSELNVNALLLGDSALYLCASSRGQFTDTQYFGPGTRLTVL.

The chain is built from TRBV6-2 or TRBV6-3 and TRBJ2-2; possible D gene TRBD1, 6 bases. This CDR3 comprises 14 residues. Germline CDR1 is MNHEY and CDR2 is SVGEGT. Trimming removed 5 bases from V and 2 bases from J, with 9 bases in between. In DNA form, the CDR3 reads TGTGCCAGCAGTCTACAGGGAAACACCGGGGAGCTGTTTTTT. Amino acid sequence: CASSLQGNTGELFF.

The CDR3 sequence is CATTPPTSGRAKGFQETQYF. CDR3 nucleotide sequence: TGTGCCACCACTCCCCCCACTAGCGGGAGGGCCAAGGGGTTCCAAGAGACCCAGTACTTC. The chain combines TRBV24-1 with TRBJ2-5, with 13 positions matching TRBD2. CDR1 KGHDR and CDR2 SFDVKD come from the germline V gene. The CDR3 consists of 20 residues. Losses at the gene ends were 8 bases for V and 1 base for J; bases not matched to a gene: 18.

The rearrangement links TRBV11-3 to TRBJ2-1; D unclear. The ends were cut back, 0 bases at V and 9 bases at J, with 6 bases in the middle. This CDR3 has 12 residues. Germline CDR1 SGHNT, CDR2 YENEEA. CDR3 coding DNA: TGTGCCAGCAGCTTAGATGTCGGTGAGCAGTTCTTC. Its protein is CASSLDVGEQFF.

This clone was counted only a few times. The J gene is TRBJ1-4, the V gene TRBV3-1 (or the pseudogene TRBV3-2); D unclear. Germline V CDR1 and CDR2: LGHDT, YNNKEL (reference sequence). The ends were cut back, 5 bases at V and 6 bases at J, with 16 bases in the middle. The CDR3 sequence is 15 residues long. CDR3 DNA sequence: TGTGCCAGCAGCACACGAGGCGTAACCTATGAAAAACTGTTTTTT. Translation: CASSTRGVTYEKLFF.

The chain employs TRBV12-3 or TRBV12-4 and TRBJ1-2, with TRBD1 matching over 7 bases. The V segment lost 3 bases and the J segment 8 bases; nucleotides outside the gene matches: 6. The length of the CDR3 is 13 residues. This chain's CDR3 is CASSFEGAEGYTF. The CDR3 bases are TGTGCCAGCAGTTTTGAGGGGGCGGAAGGCTACACCTTC.

This chain connects TRBV20-1 to TRBJ2-3; D is possibly TRBD1 (6 bases). Germline assignment: CDR1 DFQATT and CDR2 SNEGSKA (reference sequence). Trimming removed 3 bases from V and 1 base from J, with 11 bases in between. This CDR3 region has 14 residues. CDR3 protein: CSASKGVGTDTQYF. DNA for the CDR3: TGCAGTGCTAGTAAGGGGGTCGGCACAGATACGCAGTATTTT.

The genes are TRBV18 and TRBJ2-3, with a possible D match to TRBD2 (5 bases). Germline V gives CDR1 KGHSH, CDR2 LQKENI. This CDR3 is 16 amino acids long. V shed 3 bases and J shed 3 bases, with 16 bases lying between them. CDR3 bases: TGTGCCAGCTCACCCCGGATAGCGCAGCCAACAGATACGCAGTATTTT. Protein product: CASSPRIAQPTDTQYF.